The next 5 T cell receptor beta chains were all read from a single sample in a study of T cell responses to AZD1222 COVID-19 vaccine. Profiling relied on immunoSEQ multiplex PCR, and the TCRdb table lists in-frame clones only, not all of them. The repertoire includes over 95,000 clones, around 88% of them detected once, and 6.5% sits in the top ten. Sample: peripheral blood, taken 28 days after the second AZD1222 dose. These receptors all stem from an adult who received the AZD1222 COVID-19 vaccine.

This rearrangement joins TRBV7-9 to TRBJ2-2, with D perhaps matching TRBD1 (6 bases). Germline assignment: CDR1 SEHNR and CDR2 FQNEAQ (reference sequence). CDR3 length: 14 residues. Trimming shortened V by 5 bases and J by 4 bases, and 11 bases separated the two germline ends. The chain's CDR3 is CASSDRQGTGELFF. The CDR3 DNA follows: TGTGCCAGCAGCGACAGGCAGGGCACCGGGGAGCTGTTTTTT.

The chain couples TRBV6-5 to TRBJ1-1; tentatively, D is TRBD1 (5 bases). The CDR3 spans 13 residues. V was clipped by 2 bases and J by 11 bases, with 15 bases between them. Germline values: CDR1 MNHEY, CDR2 SVGAGI. The CDR3 coding sequence is TGTGCCAGCAGTTACAATCCGGCCAGGGAGGCTTTCTTT. Protein: CASSYNPAREAFF.

The chain couples TRBV3-1 (or the pseudogene TRBV3-2) to TRBJ2-7, with D perhaps matching TRBD2 (5 bases). The CDR3 runs 16 residues. Trimming shortened V by 1 base and J by 2 bases, and 15 bases separated the two germline ends. Germline V CDR1 and CDR2: LGHDT, YNNKEL (reference sequence). CDR3 sequence (DNA): TGTGCCAGCAGCCAAGTACCCTCGACCGGGGCCTACGAGCAGTACTTC. Its protein is CASSQVPSTGAYEQYF.

V is TRBV7-9 and J is TRBJ1-3; D unclear. Germline CDR1 is SEHNR and CDR2 is FQNEAQ (reference sequence). The CDR3 has 14 amino acids. The V and J ends lost 2 bases and 2 bases respectively, with 7 bases between them. The CDR3: CASSLIGTGNTIYF. In DNA form, the CDR3 reads TGTGCCAGCAGCTTAATAGGAACTGGAAACACCATATATTTT.

This chain uses TRBV27 with TRBJ2-7; 7 bases agree with TRBD1. After removal of 2 bases from V and 4 bases from J, the junction contained 5 bases not matched to a gene. Per the germline V gene, CDR1 is MNHEY and CDR2 is SMNVEV (reference sequence). There are 14 residues in the CDR3. The CDR3 sequence: CASSLLDREYEQYF. The CDR3, as DNA: TGTGCCAGCAGTTTACTTGACAGGGAATACGAGCAGTACTTC.